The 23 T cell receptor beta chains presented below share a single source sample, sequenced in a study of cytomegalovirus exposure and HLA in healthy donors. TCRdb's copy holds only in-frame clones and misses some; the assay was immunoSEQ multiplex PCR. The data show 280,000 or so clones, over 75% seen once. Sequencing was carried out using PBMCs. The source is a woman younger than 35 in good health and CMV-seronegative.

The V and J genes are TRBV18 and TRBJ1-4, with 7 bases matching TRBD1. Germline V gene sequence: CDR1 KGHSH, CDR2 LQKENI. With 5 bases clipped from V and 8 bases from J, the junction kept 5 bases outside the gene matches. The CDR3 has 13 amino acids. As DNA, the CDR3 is TGTGCCAGCTCAGAACAGGGGTTCGAAAAACTGTTTTTT. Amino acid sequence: CASSEQGFEKLFF.

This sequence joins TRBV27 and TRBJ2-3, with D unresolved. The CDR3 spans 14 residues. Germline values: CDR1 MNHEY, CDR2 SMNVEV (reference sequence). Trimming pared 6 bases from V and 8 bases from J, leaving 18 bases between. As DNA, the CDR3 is TGTGCCAGCAGGCTAACCAATTCGTTCCGTACGCAGTATTTT. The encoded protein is CASRLTNSFRTQYF.

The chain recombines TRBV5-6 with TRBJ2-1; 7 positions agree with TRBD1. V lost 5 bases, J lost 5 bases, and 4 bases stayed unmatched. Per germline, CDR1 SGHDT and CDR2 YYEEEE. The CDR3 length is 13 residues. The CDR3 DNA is TGTGCCAGCAGTAGACAGGGAAACAATGAGCAGTTCTTC. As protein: CASSRQGNNEQFF.

The CDR3 DNA reads TGTGCCAGCAGCTTAGCTAGCTACTCCTACGAGCAGTACTTC. The encoded protein is CASSLASYSYEQYF. The V call is TRBV7-8, the J call TRBJ2-7; no reliable D call. This CDR3 comprises 14 residues. Per germline, CDR1 SGHVS and CDR2 FQNEAQ. Trimming left V 0 bases short and J 0 bases short, with 6 bases between.

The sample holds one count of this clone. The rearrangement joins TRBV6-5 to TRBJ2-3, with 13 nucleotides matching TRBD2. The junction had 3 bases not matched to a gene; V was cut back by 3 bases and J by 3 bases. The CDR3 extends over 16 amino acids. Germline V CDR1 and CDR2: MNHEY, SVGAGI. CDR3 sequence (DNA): TGTGCCAGCAGTTATTCGACTAGCGGGAGGACAGATACGCAGTATTTT. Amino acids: CASSYSTSGRTDTQYF.

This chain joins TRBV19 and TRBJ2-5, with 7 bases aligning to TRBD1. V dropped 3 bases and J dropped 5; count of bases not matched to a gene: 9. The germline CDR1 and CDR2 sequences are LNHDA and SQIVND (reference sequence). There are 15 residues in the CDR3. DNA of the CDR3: TGTGCCAGTAGTATGAACGACAAGGACAGGGAGACCCAGTACTTC. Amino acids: CASSMNDKDRETQYF.

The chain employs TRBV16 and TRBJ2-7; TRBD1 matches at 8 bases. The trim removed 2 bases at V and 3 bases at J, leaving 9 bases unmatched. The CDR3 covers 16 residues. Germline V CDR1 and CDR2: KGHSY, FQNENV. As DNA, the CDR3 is TGTGCCAGCAGCCAAAGGGCAGGGGGCAACCTCTACGAGCAGTACTTC. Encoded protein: CASSQRAGGNLYEQYF.

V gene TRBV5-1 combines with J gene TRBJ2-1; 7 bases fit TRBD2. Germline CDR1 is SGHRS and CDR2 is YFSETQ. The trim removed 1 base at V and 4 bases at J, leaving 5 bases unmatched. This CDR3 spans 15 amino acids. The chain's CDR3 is CASSLPPGGYNEQFF. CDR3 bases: TGCGCCAGCAGCTTGCCACCGGGGGGTTACAATGAGCAGTTCTTC.

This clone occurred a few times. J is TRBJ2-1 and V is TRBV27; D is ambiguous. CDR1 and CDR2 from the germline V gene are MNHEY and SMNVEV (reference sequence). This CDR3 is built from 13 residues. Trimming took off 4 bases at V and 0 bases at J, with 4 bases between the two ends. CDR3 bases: TGTGCCAGCAGTTCGAGCTCCTACAATGAGCAGTTCTTC. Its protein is CASSSSSYNEQFF.

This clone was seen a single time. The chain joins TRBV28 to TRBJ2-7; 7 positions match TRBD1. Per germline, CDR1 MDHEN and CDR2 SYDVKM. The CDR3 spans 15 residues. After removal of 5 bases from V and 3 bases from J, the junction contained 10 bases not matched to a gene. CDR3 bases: TGTGCCAGCAGTCCCCCCCGCCAGGGGGACTACGAGCAGTACTTC. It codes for CASSPPRQGDYEQYF.

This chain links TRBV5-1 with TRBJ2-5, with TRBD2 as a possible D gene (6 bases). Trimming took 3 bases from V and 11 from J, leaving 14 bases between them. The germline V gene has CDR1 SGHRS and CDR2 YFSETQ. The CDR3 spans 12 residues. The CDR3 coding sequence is TGCGCCAGCAGCTCCGATTCGGGGACTCAGTACTTC. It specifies CASSSDSGTQYF.

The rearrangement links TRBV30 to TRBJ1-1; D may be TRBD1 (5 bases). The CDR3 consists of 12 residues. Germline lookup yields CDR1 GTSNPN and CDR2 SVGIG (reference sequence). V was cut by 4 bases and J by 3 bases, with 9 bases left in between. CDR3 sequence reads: CAWTDRYTEAFF. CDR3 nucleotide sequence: TGTGCCTGGACTGACAGATACACTGAAGCTTTCTTT. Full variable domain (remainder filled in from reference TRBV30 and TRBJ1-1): SQTIHQWPATLVQPVGSPLSLECTVEGTSNPNLYWYRQAAGRGLQLLFYSVGIGQISSEVPQNLSASRPQDRQFILSSKKLLLSDSGFYLCAWTDRYTEAFFGQGTRLTVV.

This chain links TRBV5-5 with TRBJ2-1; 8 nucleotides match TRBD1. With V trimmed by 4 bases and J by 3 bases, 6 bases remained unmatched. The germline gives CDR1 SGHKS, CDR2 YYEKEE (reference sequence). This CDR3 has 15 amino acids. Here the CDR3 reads CASSPRTGNYNEQFF. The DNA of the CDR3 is TGTGCCAGCAGCCCCCGGACAGGGAACTACAATGAGCAGTTCTTC.

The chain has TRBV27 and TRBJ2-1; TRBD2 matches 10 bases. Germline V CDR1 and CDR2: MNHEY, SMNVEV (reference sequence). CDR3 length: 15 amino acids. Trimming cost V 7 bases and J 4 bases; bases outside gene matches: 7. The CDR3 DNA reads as TGTGCCAGCATCTACAAGCGGGAGGGGTACAATGAGCAGTTCTTC. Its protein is CASIYKREGYNEQFF.

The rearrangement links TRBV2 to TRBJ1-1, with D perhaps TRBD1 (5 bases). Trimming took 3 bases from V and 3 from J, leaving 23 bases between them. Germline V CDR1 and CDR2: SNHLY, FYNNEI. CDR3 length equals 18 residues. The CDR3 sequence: CASSDTTLPWGGDTEAFF. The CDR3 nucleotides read TGTGCCAGCAGTGATACGACTCTCCCCTGGGGGGGAGACACTGAAGCTTTCTTT.

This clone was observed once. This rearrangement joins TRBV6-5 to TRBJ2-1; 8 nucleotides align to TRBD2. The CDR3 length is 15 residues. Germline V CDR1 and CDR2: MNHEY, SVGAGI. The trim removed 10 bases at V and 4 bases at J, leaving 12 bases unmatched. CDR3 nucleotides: TGTGCCACACGGGAGGGGGAGGGGGGATACAATGAGCAGTTCTTC. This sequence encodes CATREGEGGYNEQFF.

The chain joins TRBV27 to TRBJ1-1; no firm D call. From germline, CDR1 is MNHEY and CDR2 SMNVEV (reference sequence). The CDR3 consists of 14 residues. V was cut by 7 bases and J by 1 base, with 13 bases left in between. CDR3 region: CASTGGPENTEAFF. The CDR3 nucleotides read TGTGCCAGCACCGGAGGACCAGAGAACACTGAAGCTTTCTTT.

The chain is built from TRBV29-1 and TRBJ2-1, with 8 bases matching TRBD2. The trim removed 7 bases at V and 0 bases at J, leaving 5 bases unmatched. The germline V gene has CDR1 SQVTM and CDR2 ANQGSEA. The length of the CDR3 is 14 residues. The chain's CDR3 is CSASSGSSYNEQFF. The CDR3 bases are TGCAGCGCCTCAAGCGGGAGCTCCTACAATGAGCAGTTCTTC.

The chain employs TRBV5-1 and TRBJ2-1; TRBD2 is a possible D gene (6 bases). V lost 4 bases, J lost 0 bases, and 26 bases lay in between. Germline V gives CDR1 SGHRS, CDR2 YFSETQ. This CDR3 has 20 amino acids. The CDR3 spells CASSPRPSVPYSSSYNEQFF. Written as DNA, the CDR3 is TGCGCCAGCAGCCCTAGGCCTAGCGTTCCCTATTCGAGCTCCTACAATGAGCAGTTCTTC.

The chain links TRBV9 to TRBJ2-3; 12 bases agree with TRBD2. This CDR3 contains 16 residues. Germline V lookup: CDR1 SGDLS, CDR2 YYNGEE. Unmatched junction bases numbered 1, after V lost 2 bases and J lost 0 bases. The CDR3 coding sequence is TGTGCCAGCAGCGTCGGGACTAGCGGGAGCACAGATACGCAGTATTTT. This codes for CASSVGTSGSTDTQYF.

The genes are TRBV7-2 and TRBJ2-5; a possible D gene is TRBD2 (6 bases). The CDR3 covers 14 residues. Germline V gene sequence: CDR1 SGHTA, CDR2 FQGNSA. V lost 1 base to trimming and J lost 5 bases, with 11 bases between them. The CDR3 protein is CASSLVSGRETQYF. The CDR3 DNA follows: TGTGCCAGCAGCTTAGTATCGGGGAGGGAGACCCAGTACTTC.

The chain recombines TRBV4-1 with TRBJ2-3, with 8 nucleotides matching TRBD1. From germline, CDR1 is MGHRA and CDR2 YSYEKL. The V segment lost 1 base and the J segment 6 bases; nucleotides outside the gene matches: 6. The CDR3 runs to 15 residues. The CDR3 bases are TGCGCCAGCAGCCAAGGACAGGGGATTCGGGATACGCAGTATTTT. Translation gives CASSQGQGIRDTQYF.

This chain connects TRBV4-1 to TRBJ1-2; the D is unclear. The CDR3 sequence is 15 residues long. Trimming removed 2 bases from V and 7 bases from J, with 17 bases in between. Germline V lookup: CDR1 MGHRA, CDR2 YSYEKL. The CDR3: CASSQPWAEQFGYTF. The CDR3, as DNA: TGCGCCAGCAGCCAACCTTGGGCCGAACAGTTTGGCTACACCTTC.